This T cell receptor (beta chain) was retrieved from a study of blood T cell repertoires in COVID-19. About the study: The United States, Italy and Spain supplied acute and convalescent COVID-19 samples.

Measured with immunoSEQ multiplex PCR; TCRdb has only the in-frame clones, and not every one. In the table there are some 200,000 clones, about 86% of which are singletons. This CDR3 has 15 amino acids. Germline lookup yields CDR1 LNHDA and CDR2 SQIVND (reference sequence). With 7 bases clipped from V and 5 bases from J, the junction kept 11 bases outside the gene matches. The participants were between about 18 and 90 years old and came from roughly 25 US areas. Participants were placed into cohorts based on the clinical history they reported. Cohort 3 donors counted as recovered after two negative PCRs, clearance, or resolved symptoms.

This receptor was identified in a man in his forties or fifties who had recovered from COVID-19. V gene TRBV19 combines with J gene TRBJ2-5; 9 bases fit TRBD2. Sequenced input: PBMCs or T cells enriched from blood (not recorded which). The DNA of the CDR3 is TGTGCCAGTACTACAAGCCATCTAGCGGGGGAGACCCAGTACTTC. Its translation is CASTTSHLAGETQYF.